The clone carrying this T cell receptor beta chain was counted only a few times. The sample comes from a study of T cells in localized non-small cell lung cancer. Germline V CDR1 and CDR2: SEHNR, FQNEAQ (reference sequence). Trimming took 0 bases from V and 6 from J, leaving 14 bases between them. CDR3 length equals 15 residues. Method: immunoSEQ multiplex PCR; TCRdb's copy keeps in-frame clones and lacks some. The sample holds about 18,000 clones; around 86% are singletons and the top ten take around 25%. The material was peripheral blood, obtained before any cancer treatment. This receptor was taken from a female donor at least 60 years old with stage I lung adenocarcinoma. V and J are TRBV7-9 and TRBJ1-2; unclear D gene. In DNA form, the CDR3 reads TGTGCCAGCAGCTTAGCCTTGGTGAAAACGGATGGCTACACCTTC. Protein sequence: CASSLALVKTDGYTF.